This T cell receptor (beta chain) was identified in a study of chemoradiotherapy in HPV16-positive cancers. Overall study context: A couple of HPV16-positive patients' cells yielded candidate HPV-specific clones and common motifs.

Assay: immunoSEQ multiplex PCR; the TCRdb copy retains only in-frame clones and omits some. The sample carries over 15,000 clones, 75% to 90% recorded once. Sequenced material: blood, taken from a patient who underwent chemoradiotherapy. The clonotype originates from a human donor with HPV-associated anogenital cancer.

CDR3 in amino acids: CASTTSGTPNYGYTF. CDR3 coding DNA: TGTGCCAGCACCACCTCCGGGACACCCAACTATGGCTACACCTTC. This chain uses TRBV6-5 with TRBJ1-2; a weak D match, TRBD1 (6 bases). The V gene lost 7 bases and the J gene lost 2 bases, with 17 bases spanning the gap. The CDR3 consists of 15 residues. CDR1 MNHEY and CDR2 SVGAGI come from the germline V gene.